Below, 27 T cell receptor beta chains from the same sample are listed, as sequenced in a study of long-term antiretroviral therapy in people with HIV. At survey level, the immunoSEQ assay was run in its v3.0 version. TCRdb keeps only in-frame clones here, not all; method: immunoSEQ multiplex PCR. The top ten clones hold 15% to 20% of a sample with around 23,000 clones, around 86% of them seen once. The source material was unsorted PBMCs, sampled at the start of antiretroviral therapy, before treatment. These receptors all stem from a woman between 18 and 29 years old with HIV.

This clone was found once. This sequence joins TRBV9 and TRBJ1-2; D remains ambiguous. Germline V gene data show CDR1 as SGDLS and CDR2 as YYNGEE. V was shortened by 0 bases and J by 4 bases, with 10 bases between the two germline ends. CDR3 length equals 14 residues. CDR3 nucleotide sequence: TGTGCCAGCAGCGTAGAGGAGGGCTTCTATGGCTACACCTTC. Translated: CASSVEEGFYGYTF.

This clone was counted only a few times. This chain links TRBV11-2 with TRBJ1-2; D not resolved. Germline V gene lookup returns CDR1 SGHAT and CDR2 FQNNGV. The CDR3 consists of 11 residues. V shed 5 bases and J shed 10 bases, with 11 bases lying between them. CDR3 DNA sequence: TGTGCCAGCAGCGCCGGGAGCTACTACACCTTC. Residues: CASSAGSYYTF.

The chain uses TRBV27 and TRBJ2-1; 8 nucleotides line up with TRBD2. The CDR3 is 17 amino acids. CDR1 and CDR2 (germline): MNHEY, SMNVEV (reference sequence). Trimming removed 3 bases from V and 0 bases from J; junction bases left unmatched: 7. The CDR3 DNA is TGTGCCAGCAGTTTCAGTAGCGGGATAAACTCCTACAATGAGCAGTTCTTC. Amino acids: CASSFSSGINSYNEQFF.

The J gene is TRBJ2-2, the V gene TRBV11-2; 8 nucleotides agree with TRBD1. Germline CDR1 SGHAT, CDR2 FQNNGV. J gave up 5 bases and V 5 bases, and 7 bases lay outside the gene matches. The CDR3 covers 15 residues. The CDR3 loop is CASSPDREITGELFF. CDR3 nucleotide sequence: TGTGCCAGCAGCCCGGACAGGGAGATTACCGGGGAGCTGTTTTTT.

This chain links TRBV19 with TRBJ1-2, with a possible D match to TRBD1 (5 bases). This CDR3 comprises 13 residues. CDR1 and CDR2 (germline): LNHDA, SQIVND (reference sequence). Trimming removed 3 bases from V and 3 bases from J, with 8 bases in between. DNA for the CDR3: TGTGCCAGTAGTATGGGGCATGACTATGGCTACACCTTC. Its protein product is CASSMGHDYGYTF.

CDR3: CASSTGQLYEQYF. The CDR3 DNA is TGTGCCAGCAGCACGGGACAGCTATACGAGCAGTACTTC. The J gene is TRBJ2-7, the V gene TRBV27, with 7 bases aligning to TRBD1. From germline, CDR1 is MNHEY and CDR2 SMNVEV (reference sequence). After removal of 6 bases from V and 4 bases from J, the junction contained 6 bases not matched to a gene. This CDR3 region has 13 residues.

This clone was seen just once. This chain joins TRBV5-4 and TRBJ2-3; 8 positions agree with TRBD2. V was clipped by 4 bases and J by 6 bases; unmatched bases: 4. The CDR3 extends over 13 amino acids. Germline V gene data show CDR1 as SGHNT and CDR2 as YYREEE (reference sequence). In nucleotides, the CDR3 is TGTGCCAGCAGCCGGACTAGCTCCGATACGCAGTATTTT. As protein: CASSRTSSDTQYF.

The chain combines TRBV9 with TRBJ2-5; the match to TRBD1 covers 7 bases. The CDR3 length is 15 residues. Trimming at V came to 3 bases and at J to 2 bases, leaving 7 bases not matched to a gene. CDR1 is SGDLS, CDR2 YYNGEE, per germline. The CDR3 spells CASSAGTVVQETQYF. The DNA for the CDR3 is TGTGCCAGCAGCGCCGGGACAGTAGTTCAAGAGACCCAGTACTTC.

With respect to this clone: This specimen includes other DNA sequences encoding the same CDR3. J is TRBJ1-2 and V is TRBV6-6; D is unclear. Trimming pared 0 bases from V and 1 base from J, leaving 6 bases between. The CDR3 sequence is 14 residues long. Germline V CDR1 and CDR2: MNHNY, SVGAGI (reference sequence). The DNA for the CDR3 is TGTGCCAGCAGTTACTCGACGGGTAACTATGGCTACACCTTC. Translated: CASSYSTGNYGYTF.

This clone was recorded only once. This chain connects TRBV6-5 to TRBJ1-1; D ambiguous. Deletions cut 11 bases from V and 4 bases from J, with 17 bases between. CDR1 and CDR2 from the germline V gene are MNHEY and SVGAGI. CDR3 length equals 13 residues. The CDR3 nucleotides are TGTGCCGTAAGGGAGGCGGTGGCCACTGAAGCTTTCTTT. It is translated as CAVREAVATEAFF.

The CDR3 coding sequence is TGCGCCAGCAGCTTGGACAGGGATGGCGAGCAGTACTTC. It specifies CASSLDRDGEQYF. The chain links TRBV5-1 to TRBJ2-7, with a possible D match to TRBD1 (6 bases). The CDR3 runs 13 residues. The germline V and J ends were trimmed by 0 bases and 6 bases, with 10 bases remaining between them. CDR1 SGHRS and CDR2 YFSETQ come from the germline V gene.

V is TRBV19 and J is TRBJ2-2, with 7 bases matching TRBD1. The CDR3 is 16 amino acids. In germline, CDR1 is LNHDA, CDR2 SQIVND (reference sequence). V trimming: 5 bases; J trimming: 1 base; junction bases outside the gene matches: 7. CDR3 DNA: TGTGCCAGTAGTCCTTACAGGGGACAGAACACCGGGGAGCTGTTTTTT. This gives the protein CASSPYRGQNTGELFF.

The DNA of the CDR3 is TGTGCCAGCAGCTCGGGACTAGCGGGGGCCGAGCAGTACTTC. Translation gives CASSSGLAGAEQYF. This chain joins TRBV11-2 and TRBJ2-7; 14 nucleotides agree with TRBD2. After removal of 4 bases from V and 6 bases from J, the junction contained 2 bases not matched to a gene. This CDR3 has 14 residues. The germline gives CDR1 SGHAT, CDR2 FQNNGV.

This clone was seen a few times. This chain connects TRBV28 to TRBJ1-6, with TRBD1 matching over 8 bases. V lost 2 bases and J lost 8; bases outside the gene matches: 11. The CDR3 extends over 17 amino acids. Looked up from germline, CDR1 is MDHEN and CDR2 is SYDVKM. This CDR3 reads CASSLPRTGSYDSPLHF. The CDR3 DNA follows: TGTGCCAGCAGTTTACCGAGGACAGGGTCGTATGATTCACCCCTCCACTTT.

CDR3 DNA sequence: TGTGCCAGCTCATCCATCGGGGGGGTTGACAATGAGCAGTTCTTC. Its translation is CASSSIGGVDNEQFF. The chain couples TRBV18 to TRBJ2-1; TRBD2 agrees at 8 bases. The length of the CDR3 is 15 residues. Trimming took 5 bases from V and 5 from J; bases not matched to a gene: 8. Germline V CDR1 and CDR2: KGHSH, LQKENI.

The table lists this clone with a few counts. The rearrangement joins TRBV21-1 to TRBJ2-5; TRBD1, the D gene given by the table, was not confirmed from the DNA. TRBV21-1 is tagged as a pseudogene. The CDR3 totals 16 residues. This chain's CDR3 is CASRLRHRKSRETQYF. DNA of the CDR3: TGTGCCAGCAGACTCAGGCACAGAAAATCCCGCGAGACCCAGTACTTC.

The chain recombines TRBV29-1 with TRBJ2-1, with 10 bases aligning to TRBD1. This CDR3 has 13 residues. V lost 7 bases, J lost 9 bases, and 9 bases stayed unmatched. From germline, CDR1 is SQVTM and CDR2 ANQGSEA. This CDR3 reads CSAGTGEEAEQFF. CDR3 in DNA: TGCAGCGCCGGGACAGGGGAGGAGGCTGAGCAGTTCTTC.

The genes are TRBV18 and TRBJ1-5; D remains ambiguous. Trimming removed 4 bases at V and 0 bases at J, with 16 bases between. This CDR3 contains 17 residues. Germline V gene sequence: CDR1 KGHSH, CDR2 LQKENI. CDR3 residues: CASSQEEPVYSNQPQHF. The CDR3 DNA reads as TGTGCCAGCTCACAGGAGGAGCCTGTATATAGCAATCAGCCCCAGCATTTT. The full variable domain, with the rest looked up from reference TRBV18 and TRBJ1-5, is NAGVMQNPRHLVRRRGQEARLRCSPMKGHSHVYWYRQLPEEGLKFMVYLQKENIIDESGMPKERFSAEFPKEGPSILRIQQVVRGDSAAYFCASSQEEPVYSNQPQHFGDGTRLSIL.

This clone has more than one count but fewer than ten. The chain employs TRBV7-6 and TRBJ2-2; 9 nucleotides align to TRBD1. This CDR3 spans 16 amino acids. Germline loops: CDR1 SGHVS, CDR2 FNYEAQ. With 7 bases clipped from V and 5 bases from J, the junction kept 11 bases outside the gene matches. The DNA for the CDR3 is TGTGCCAGCACCCTCACAGGGGGCGTGGGTACCGGGGAGCTGTTTTTT. This translates into CASTLTGGVGTGELFF.

The rearrangement uses TRBV5-1 and TRBJ1-1; no clear D. The germline V gene has CDR1 SGHRS and CDR2 YFSETQ. V dropped 4 bases and J dropped 0 bases, with 10 bases sitting between them. CDR3 length: 14 amino acids. The DNA for the CDR3 is TGCGCCAGCAGCGTCTGGAGTATGAACACTGAAGCTTTCTTT. This encodes CASSVWSMNTEAFF. Looking up the rest from reference TRBV5-1 and TRBJ1-1 gives the full variable domain: KAGVTQTPRYLIKTRGQQVTLSCSPISGHRSVSWYQQTPGQGLQFLFEYFSETQRNKGNFPGRFSGRQFSNSRSEMNVSTLELGDSALYLCASSVWSMNTEAFFGQGTRLTVV.

The J gene is TRBJ1-2, the V gene TRBV5-1, with D unresolved. Germline CDR1 is SGHRS and CDR2 is YFSETQ. V was shortened by 0 bases and J by 4 bases, with 16 bases between the two germline ends. The CDR3 length is 16 residues. CDR3: CASSLGRGQRGYGYTF. CDR3 sequence (DNA): TGCGCCAGCAGCTTGGGGCGAGGGCAACGGGGCTATGGCTACACCTTC.

This sequence joins TRBV10-2 and TRBJ1-4, with 11 bases matching TRBD1. Trimming cost V 7 bases and J 7 bases; bases outside gene matches: 2. CDR3 length: 13 amino acids. CDR1 is WSHSY and CDR2 is SAAADI in the germline V gene. The CDR3 protein is CASTGTGGEKLFF. The CDR3 coding sequence is TGCGCCAGCACCGGGACAGGGGGTGAAAAACTGTTTTTT.

This chain links TRBV5-1 with TRBJ2-2; no reliable D call. The germline V and J ends were trimmed by 7 bases and 5 bases, with 15 bases remaining between them. This CDR3 has 14 residues. Germline V gene lookup returns CDR1 SGHRS and CDR2 YFSETQ. The CDR3 sequence is CASQYRTATGELFF. CDR3 bases: TGCGCCAGCCAATACAGAACAGCGACCGGGGAGCTGTTTTTT.

Only one count was recorded for this clone. V and J are TRBV4-3 and TRBJ1-6; no definite D call. CDR1 and CDR2 (germline): LGHNA, YSLEER. The CDR3 sequence is 15 residues long. Between the trimmed V and J ends, which lost 0 bases and 7 bases, there was a span of 10 bases. CDR3 sequence reads: CASSQEAEHNSPLHF. For the CDR3, the DNA is TGCGCCAGCAGCCAAGAGGCCGAACACAATTCACCCCTCCACTTT.

The V gene is TRBV28, the J gene TRBJ1-5, with TRBD1 as a possible D gene (6 bases). The CDR3 loop spans 16 amino acids. Germline loops: CDR1 MDHEN, CDR2 SYDVKM. V was trimmed by 4 bases and J by 5 bases, leaving 18 bases between them. CDR3 in amino acids: CASSSSERGNYQPQHF. In DNA form, the CDR3 reads TGTGCCAGCAGTTCCTCGGAAAGGGGGAACTATCAGCCCCAGCATTTT.

This chain joins TRBV2 and TRBJ1-1; weak D call: TRBD1 (5 bases). Germline lookup yields CDR1 SNHLY and CDR2 FYNNEI. Between the trimmed V and J ends, which lost 4 bases and 6 bases, there was a span of 9 bases. The CDR3 runs 12 residues. CDR3 DNA: TGTGCCAGCAGTGCGGGGCTGCCTGAAGCTTTCTTT. Amino acid sequence: CASSAGLPEAFF.

CDR3 sequence reads: CASSLGLRASGNPYEQYF. CDR3 bases: TGCGCCAGCAGCTTGGGGCTAAGGGCTAGCGGGAATCCCTACGAGCAGTACTTC. J is TRBJ2-7 and V is TRBV5-1; 9 nucleotides align to TRBD2. The CDR3 is made up of 18 amino acids. The ends lost 0 bases at V and 2 bases at J; junction bases unmatched: 12. Germline-derived CDR1 and CDR2 are SGHRS and YFSETQ.